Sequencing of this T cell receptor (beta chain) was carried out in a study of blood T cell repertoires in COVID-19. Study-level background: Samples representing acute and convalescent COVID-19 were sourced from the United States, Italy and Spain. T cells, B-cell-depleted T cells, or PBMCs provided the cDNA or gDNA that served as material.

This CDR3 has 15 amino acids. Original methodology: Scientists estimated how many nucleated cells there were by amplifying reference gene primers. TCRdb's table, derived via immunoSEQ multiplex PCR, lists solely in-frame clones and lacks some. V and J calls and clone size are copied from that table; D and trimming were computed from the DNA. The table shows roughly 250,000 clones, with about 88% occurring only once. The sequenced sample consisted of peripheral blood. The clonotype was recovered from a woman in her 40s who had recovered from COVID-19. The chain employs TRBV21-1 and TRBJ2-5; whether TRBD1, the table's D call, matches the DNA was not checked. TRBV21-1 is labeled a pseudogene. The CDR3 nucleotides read TGTGCCAGCAGTCACGCTCGACACGACCAAGAGACCCAGTACTTC. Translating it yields CASSHARHDQETQYF.